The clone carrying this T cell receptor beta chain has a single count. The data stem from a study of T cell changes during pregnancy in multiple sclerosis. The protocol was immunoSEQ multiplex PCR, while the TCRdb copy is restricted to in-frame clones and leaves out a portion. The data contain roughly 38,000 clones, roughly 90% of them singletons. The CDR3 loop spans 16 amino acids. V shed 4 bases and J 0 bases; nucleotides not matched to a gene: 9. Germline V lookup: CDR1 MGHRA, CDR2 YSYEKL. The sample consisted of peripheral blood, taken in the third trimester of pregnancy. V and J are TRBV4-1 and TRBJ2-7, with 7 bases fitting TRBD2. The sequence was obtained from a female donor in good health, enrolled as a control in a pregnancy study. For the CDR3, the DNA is TGCGCCAGCAGCCCCGTGGGGGAGGGAAGCTCCTACGAGCAGTACTTC. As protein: CASSPVGEGSSYEQYF.